This T cell receptor beta chain was captured by sequencing in a study of blood T cell repertoires in COVID-19. Across the whole study: In each case, the material was cDNA or gDNA derived from T cells, B-cell-depleted T cells, or PBMCs.

Authors' data handling: Nucleated cell counts were estimated from reference gene primer amplification. Here immunoSEQ multiplex PCR was the method, and the copy in TCRdb shows in-frame clones only, minus some. D and trimming were read from the DNA, whereas the V and J calls and clone size are those reported in that table. The sample lists 25,000 to 35,000 clones, approximately 91% occurring once. V lost 5 bases and J 3 bases, leaving 10 bases between the germline ends. There are 14 residues in the CDR3. Per the germline V gene, CDR1 is SNHLY and CDR2 is FYNNEI. This chain uses TRBV2 with TRBJ2-2; TRBD1 might be the D (5 bases). The clonotype originates from a human donor in a cohort sampled during active COVID-19. Source material: peripheral blood. The CDR3: CASSYPGYTGELFF. For the CDR3, the DNA is TGTGCCAGCAGTTACCCAGGGTACACCGGGGAGCTGTTTTTT.